The T cell receptor beta chain under discussion was sequenced for a study of blood T cell repertoires in COVID-19. Study summary: The cDNA or gDNA used as material had been derived from T cells, B-cell-depleted T cells, or PBMCs.

How the authors handled the data: Using reference gene primer amplification, nucleated cell counts were estimated. Clones were sequenced by immunoSEQ multiplex PCR, and TCRdb holds only the in-frame ones, with some missing. For V, J and clone size, that table is used; D and trimming come from the DNA. The sample holds 69,000 or so clones, 84% seen once. J was trimmed by 5 bases and V by 3 bases; bases with no gene match: 8. Germline V gene sequence: CDR1 ENHRY, CDR2 SYGVKD. This CDR3 is 16 amino acids long. Seattle researchers signed up patients amid active infection and tracked them longitudinally. This clone was picked up many times.

V gene TRBV10-3 combines with J gene TRBJ2-5; 11 bases line up with TRBD2. The sequenced material came from peripheral blood. The clonotype was recovered from a man aged 45-60 years with COVID-19, enrolled during active disease. The CDR3 loop reads CAISDLTSGGRETQYF. For the CDR3, the DNA is TGTGCCATCAGTGATCTAACTAGCGGGGGCCGGGAGACCCAGTACTTC.